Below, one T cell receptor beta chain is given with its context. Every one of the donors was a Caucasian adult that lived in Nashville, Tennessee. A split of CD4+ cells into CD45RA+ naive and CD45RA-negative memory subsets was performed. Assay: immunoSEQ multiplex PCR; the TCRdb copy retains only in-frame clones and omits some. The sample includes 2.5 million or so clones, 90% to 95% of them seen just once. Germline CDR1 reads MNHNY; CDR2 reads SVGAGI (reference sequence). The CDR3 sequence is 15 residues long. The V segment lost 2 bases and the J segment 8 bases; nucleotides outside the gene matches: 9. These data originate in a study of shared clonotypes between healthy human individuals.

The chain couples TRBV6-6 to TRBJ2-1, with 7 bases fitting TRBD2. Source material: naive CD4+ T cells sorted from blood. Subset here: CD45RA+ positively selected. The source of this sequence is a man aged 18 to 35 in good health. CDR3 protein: CASSYGTAGVDEQFF. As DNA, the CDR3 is TGTGCCAGCAGTTACGGGACGGCGGGAGTCGATGAGCAGTTCTTC.